This TCR beta chain was identified during a study of blood T cell repertoires in COVID-19. Study information: Sites in the United States, Italy and Spain provided acute and convalescent COVID-19 samples. PBMCs, B-cell-depleted T cells, or T cells provided the cDNA or gDNA that made up the material.

Per the study methods: Reference gene primer amplification gave estimated nucleated cell counts. Some clones are missing from TCRdb's copy, which holds only in-frame ones; the method was immunoSEQ multiplex PCR. Clone size and the V and J calls come from that table; the DNA yielded D and trimming. Of about 200,000 clones listed, around four fifths are singletons. Germline CDR1 WNHNN, CDR2 SYGVQD (reference sequence). V gave up 10 bases and J gave up 4 bases; unmatched junction bases: 8. CDR3 length: 13 amino acids. The source of this sequence is a man aged 35 to 55 with acute or convalescent COVID-19. Input material: peripheral blood. This chain connects TRBV10-1 to TRBJ2-7; TRBD2 aligns across 9 bases. CDR3 loop: CATLAGVLYEQYF. The DNA for the CDR3 is TGCGCCACCTTAGCGGGAGTTCTATACGAGCAGTACTTC.